Shown below are 31 T cell receptor beta chains from a single sample sequenced in a study of blood T cell repertoires in COVID-19. Generated by immunoSEQ multiplex PCR, the TCRdb table keeps only in-frame clones and is missing some. The sample has tens of thousands of clones; roughly 80% are singletons. The sequenced material came from peripheral blood. The receptors were sampled from a woman older than 75 with acute or convalescent COVID-19.

V is TRBV10-1 and J is TRBJ2-1; 10 bases fit TRBD2. Germline V gene lookup returns CDR1 WNHNN and CDR2 SYGVQD (reference sequence). V was pared by 6 bases and J by 5 bases, with 7 bases of the junction left unmatched. The CDR3 extends over 15 amino acids. The DNA for the CDR3 is TGCGCCAGCAGCAGGACTAGCGGCGGAGACAATGAGCAGTTCTTC. This encodes CASSRTSGGDNEQFF.

The rearrangement uses TRBV15 and TRBJ2-1; D ambiguous. The CDR3 loop spans 15 amino acids. The V end was cut by 1 base, the J end by 1 base, with 8 bases between. Germline V lookup: CDR1 LNHNV, CDR2 YYDKDF (reference sequence). The CDR3 loop reads CATSRGAWSYNEQFF. As DNA, the CDR3 is TGTGCCACCAGCAGAGGGGCATGGTCCTACAATGAGCAGTTCTTC.

V usage is TRBV20-1 and J usage is TRBJ1-1, with unresolved D. Germline loops: CDR1 DFQATT, CDR2 SNEGSKA (reference sequence). The CDR3 loop spans 11 amino acids. V lost 8 bases and J lost 1, with 8 bases in between. CDR3 protein: CSPSRNTEAFF. In DNA form, the CDR3 reads TGCAGTCCTTCTCGGAACACTGAAGCTTTCTTT.

V gene TRBV6-5 combines with J gene TRBJ1-2, with D possibly TRBD1 on 6 matching bases. Trimming pared 7 bases from V and 2 bases from J, leaving 11 bases between. There are 13 residues in the CDR3. Per germline, CDR1 MNHEY and CDR2 SVGAGI. CDR3 in amino acids: CASIQGKNYGYTF. The CDR3 DNA follows: TGTGCCAGCATTCAGGGGAAGAACTATGGCTACACCTTC.

This chain links TRBV9 with TRBJ1-3; 9 bases map to TRBD1. Germline trimming cut 2 bases from V and 2 bases from J; bases unmatched to any gene: 8. The germline V gene has CDR1 SGDLS and CDR2 YYNGEE. This CDR3 region has 17 residues. The CDR3 DNA follows: TGTGCCAGCAGCGTCATGGCAACAGGGGGCGCTGGAAACACCATATATTTT. Its protein product is CASSVMATGGAGNTIYF.

DNA for the CDR3: TGCGCCAGCAGCCCGCGACAAGCGGATTACGAGCAGTTCTTC. It encodes CASSPRQADYEQFF. The chain carries TRBV5-1 and TRBJ2-1, with D possibly matching TRBD2 (5 bases). The germline CDR1 and CDR2 sequences are SGHRS and YFSETQ. The CDR3 extends over 14 amino acids. Deletions cut 4 bases from V and 10 bases from J, with 18 bases between.

The CDR3 protein is CASSNRGLYGYTF. The CDR3 DNA sequence: TGTGCCAGCAGTAACAGGGGGCTCTATGGCTACACCTTC. The gene calls are TRBV6-6 and TRBJ1-2; 9 bases map to TRBD1. CDR1 and CDR2 (germline): MNHNY, SVGAGI (reference sequence). Trimming removed 5 bases from V and 4 bases from J; junction bases left unmatched: 2. The CDR3 runs to 13 residues.

The chain has TRBV19 and TRBJ2-7, with 9 bases aligning to TRBD2. Germline-derived CDR1 and CDR2 are LNHDA and SQIVND (reference sequence). The V gene end was trimmed by 5 bases and the J gene end by 6 bases; junction bases not matched to a gene: 11. The CDR3 is made up of 15 amino acids. The CDR3 sequence is CASSPYGGRATEQYF. The CDR3 DNA reads TGTGCCAGTAGTCCCTATGGCGGGAGGGCCACCGAGCAGTACTTC.

This chain uses TRBV25-1 with TRBJ1-5; 10 bases map to TRBD1. The V segment lost 2 bases and the J segment 4 bases; nucleotides outside the gene matches: 5. CDR3 length: 16 amino acids. CDR1 and CDR2 from the germline V gene are MGHDK and SYGVNS. The CDR3, as DNA: TGTGCCAGCAGTGAAGGGGGGACAGGGGCTAATCAGCCCCAGCATTTT. Translation: CASSEGGTGANQPQHF. Supplemented by reference TRBV25-1 and TRBJ1-5, the full variable domain reads EADIYQTPRYLVIGTGKKITLECSQTMGHDKMYWYQQDPGMELHLIHYSYGVNSTEKGDLSSESTVSRIRTEHFPLTLESARPSHTSQYLCASSEGGTGANQPQHFGDGTRLSIL.

The V gene is TRBV13, the J gene TRBJ2-1, with D possibly being TRBD1 (6 bases). Germline V gives CDR1 PRHDT, CDR2 FYEKMQ (reference sequence). The CDR3 contains 13 residues. V lost 4 bases to trimming and J lost 9 bases, with 13 bases between them. CDR3: CASSSQGLGEQFF. CDR3 coding DNA: TGTGCCAGCAGCTCTCAGGGGTTAGGTGAGCAGTTCTTC.

CDR3 protein: CASSLKQGSSYNSPLHF. The CDR3, as DNA: TGTGCCAGCAGTTTAAAGCAGGGTAGCTCCTATAATTCACCCCTCCACTTT. The chain employs TRBV27 and TRBJ1-6; TRBD1 might be the D (5 bases). Germline V gene lookup returns CDR1 MNHEY and CDR2 SMNVEV (reference sequence). CDR3 length: 17 amino acids. The V gene lost 2 bases and the J gene lost 0 bases, with 11 bases spanning the gap.

This chain connects TRBV10-3 to TRBJ2-3, with a tentative D call TRBD2 (6 bases). The V end was cut by 5 bases, the J end by 0 bases, with 9 bases between. Per the germline V gene, CDR1 is ENHRY and CDR2 is SYGVKD. The CDR3 consists of 14 residues. The CDR3: CAISRDSSTDTQYF. For the CDR3, the DNA is TGTGCCATCAGTAGGGACTCCAGCACAGATACGCAGTATTTT.

V is TRBV5-5 and J is TRBJ1-4; TRBD1 agrees at 11 bases. Germline trimming cut 0 bases from V and 7 bases from J; bases unmatched to any gene: 5. CDR3 size: 16 residues. Germline V gene data show CDR1 as SGHKS and CDR2 as YYEKEE (reference sequence). This CDR3 reads CASSLARTGGSEKLFF. CDR3 bases: TGTGCCAGCAGCTTGGCCAGGACAGGGGGCTCTGAAAAACTGTTTTTT.

The rearrangement uses TRBV19 and TRBJ2-2, with a weak D call TRBD2 (6 bases). CDR1 and CDR2 (germline): LNHDA, SQIVND (reference sequence). The V gene lost 6 bases and the J gene lost 1 base, with 12 bases spanning the gap. The CDR3 covers 15 residues. The CDR3 sequence is CASRIGGGNTGELFF. The CDR3 DNA reads as TGTGCCAGTAGGATCGGGGGAGGGAACACCGGGGAGCTGTTTTTT.

The chain employs TRBV12-3 or TRBV12-4 and TRBJ1-2; 7 bases line up with TRBD1. The CDR3 runs to 13 residues. J was trimmed by 2 bases and V by 5 bases; bases with no gene match: 2. As DNA, the CDR3 is TGTGCCAGCAGTCCACAGGGGAACTATGGCTACACCTTC. This sequence encodes CASSPQGNYGYTF.

This sequence joins TRBV19 and TRBJ1-3; TRBD1 might be the D (6 bases). Trimming pared 2 bases from V and 0 bases from J, leaving 11 bases between. The CDR3 is 16 amino acids. CDR1 is LNHDA, CDR2 SQIVND, per germline (reference sequence). The CDR3 reads CASSITGLTSGNTIYF. The CDR3 bases are TGTGCCAGTAGTATAACAGGGTTGACCTCTGGAAACACCATATATTTT.

This clone was counted a few times. The chain is built from TRBV7-9 and TRBJ1-1; D may be TRBD1 (5 bases). The CDR3 is 13 residues long. CDR1 SEHNR and CDR2 FQNEAQ come from the germline V gene (reference sequence). V was trimmed by 1 base and J by 6 bases, leaving 9 bases between them. The CDR3 DNA reads as TGTGCCAGCAGCTTAGGAGGGGAGGCTGAAGCTTTCTTT. This codes for CASSLGGEAEAFF.

This chain uses TRBV6-9 with TRBJ2-2; 10 nucleotides agree with TRBD1. V dropped 0 bases and J dropped 0; count of bases not matched to a gene: 7. The length of the CDR3 is 19 residues. In germline, CDR1 is MNHGY, CDR2 SVAAGI. The CDR3 loop reads CASSYSPGQGVPNTGELFF. CDR3 nucleotide sequence: TGTGCCAGCAGTTATTCCCCAGGACAGGGGGTACCGAACACCGGGGAGCTGTTTTTT.

Here the CDR3 DNA reads TGTGCTGTTCTACCGCAATCTGGAAACACCATATATTTT. Its protein product is CAVLPQSGNTIYF. The rearrangement uses TRBV7-7 and TRBJ1-3, with D hard to call. Germline CDR1 reads SSHAT; CDR2 reads FNYEAQ (reference sequence). This CDR3 comprises 13 residues.

The genes are TRBV7-3 and TRBJ2-1, with a possible D match to TRBD2 (5 bases). The germline V and J ends were trimmed by 0 bases and 0 bases, with 12 bases remaining between them. The CDR3 length is 17 residues. The germline V gene has CDR1 SGHTA and CDR2 FQGTGA. CDR3 DNA: TGTGCCAGCAGCTTAACCGGCGGGCTAAGCTCCTACAATGAGCAGTTCTTC. It translates to CASSLTGGLSSYNEQFF.

This clone was observed once. CDR3 coding DNA: TGTGCCAGCAGTTATTTAGGGAGCTCTGGAAACACCATATATTTT. Translated: CASSYLGSSGNTIYF. The chain couples TRBV6-5 to TRBJ1-3; D remains ambiguous. V was cut by 3 bases and J by 0 bases, with 9 bases left in between. CDR1 and CDR2 (germline): MNHEY, SVGAGI. There are 15 residues in the CDR3.

The rearrangement joins TRBV4-1 to TRBJ1-1; TRBD1 is a possible D gene (5 bases). In germline, CDR1 is MGHRA, CDR2 YSYEKL. There are 15 residues in the CDR3. The V and J ends lost 0 bases and 0 bases respectively, with 8 bases between them. The CDR3: CASSQETAMNTEAFF. As DNA, the CDR3 is TGCGCCAGCAGCCAAGAGACAGCCATGAACACTGAAGCTTTCTTT.

The V and J genes are TRBV19 and TRBJ1-5; weak D call: TRBD1 (6 bases). V lost 6 bases to trimming and J lost 0 bases, with 9 bases between them. Germline loops: CDR1 LNHDA, CDR2 SQIVND (reference sequence). The CDR3 contains 14 residues. CDR3 nucleotide sequence: TGTGCCAGTAGGACACAGGGTAGCAATCAGCCCCAGCATTTT. This translates into CASRTQGSNQPQHF.

This sequence joins TRBV5-4 and TRBJ2-2; 10 bases are a match to TRBD2. Looked up from germline, CDR1 is SGHNT and CDR2 is YYREEE (reference sequence). The V gene end was trimmed by 1 base and the J gene end by 7 bases; junction bases not matched to a gene: 7. This CDR3 has 16 residues. In nucleotides, the CDR3 is TGTGCCAGCAGCTTGCCTAGCGGGAGATACAGCGGGGAGCTGTTTTTT. Its translation: CASSLPSGRYSGELFF. Full variable domain (rest looked up from reference TRBV5-4 and TRBJ2-2): ETGVTQSPTHLIKTRGQQVTLRCSSQSGHNTVSWYQQALGQGPQFIFQYYREEENGRGNFPPRFSGLQFPNYSSELNVNALELDDSALYLCASSLPSGRYSGELFFGEGSRLTVL.

V is TRBV7-2 and J is TRBJ2-2; TRBD2 matches 7 bases. CDR1 and CDR2 (germline): SGHTA, FQGNSA. The V gene end was trimmed by 1 base and the J gene end by 1 base; junction bases not matched to a gene: 3. The CDR3 is 16 amino acids. CDR3: CASSLGASGNTGELFF. In DNA form, the CDR3 reads TGTGCCAGCAGCTTAGGGGCTAGCGGGAACACCGGGGAGCTGTTTTTT.

This clone has just one count. The J gene is TRBJ1-1, the V gene TRBV6-5; no clear D. The CDR3 consists of 11 residues. CDR1 and CDR2 from the germline V gene are MNHEY and SVGAGI. The V and J ends lost 7 bases and 4 bases respectively, with 7 bases between them. This CDR3 is CASTQPTEAFF. The CDR3 region has the DNA TGTGCCAGCACACAGCCCACTGAAGCTTTCTTT.

The V call is TRBV9, the J call TRBJ2-2, with TRBD1 as a possible D gene (6 bases). Germline-derived CDR1 and CDR2 are SGDLS and YYNGEE. This CDR3 is 15 amino acids long. The V and J ends lost 4 bases and 0 bases respectively, with 10 bases between them. The CDR3 spells CASSQSGANTGELFF. Written as DNA, the CDR3 is TGTGCCAGCAGCCAGTCAGGGGCGAACACCGGGGAGCTGTTTTTT.

V is TRBV7-9 and J is TRBJ1-2, with D maybe TRBD1 (6 bases). V lost 4 bases to trimming and J lost 3 bases, with 12 bases between them. Per germline, CDR1 SEHNR and CDR2 FQNEAQ (reference sequence). The CDR3 consists of 14 residues. The CDR3 region has the DNA TGTGCCAGCAGCTACCTGGACAGAGACTATGGCTACACCTTC. This sequence encodes CASSYLDRDYGYTF.

J is TRBJ2-3 and V is TRBV9, with 10 bases lining up with TRBD1. The CDR3 length is 17 residues. The germline gives CDR1 SGDLS, CDR2 YYNGEE. With V trimmed by 0 bases and J by 2 bases, 6 bases remained unmatched. The CDR3 loop is CASSVARTGGPTDTQYF. As DNA, the CDR3 is TGTGCCAGCAGCGTAGCCCGGACAGGGGGTCCCACAGATACGCAGTATTTT.

The genes are TRBV3-1 (or the pseudogene TRBV3-2) and TRBJ2-3; the D is unclear. CDR3 size: 17 residues. V gave up 7 bases and J gave up 0 bases, with 20 bases separating them. CDR1 is LGHDT and CDR2 is YNNKEL in the germline V gene (reference sequence). CDR3: CASTLSGLAFSTDTQYF. The CDR3 nucleotides read TGTGCCAGCACTCTCTCAGGCTTGGCCTTTAGCACAGATACGCAGTATTTT.

Comment on this clone: One end of the junction varies from germline; a read error may be responsible. V is TRBV10-3 and J is TRBJ1-4; 7 bases are a match to TRBD1. The CDR3 runs 14 residues. From germline, CDR1 is ENHRY and CDR2 SYGVKD. The chain's CDR3 is CAVRGARENEKLFF. In DNA form, the CDR3 reads TGTGCCGTCAGGGGGGCTAGAGAAAATGAAAAACTGTTTTTT.